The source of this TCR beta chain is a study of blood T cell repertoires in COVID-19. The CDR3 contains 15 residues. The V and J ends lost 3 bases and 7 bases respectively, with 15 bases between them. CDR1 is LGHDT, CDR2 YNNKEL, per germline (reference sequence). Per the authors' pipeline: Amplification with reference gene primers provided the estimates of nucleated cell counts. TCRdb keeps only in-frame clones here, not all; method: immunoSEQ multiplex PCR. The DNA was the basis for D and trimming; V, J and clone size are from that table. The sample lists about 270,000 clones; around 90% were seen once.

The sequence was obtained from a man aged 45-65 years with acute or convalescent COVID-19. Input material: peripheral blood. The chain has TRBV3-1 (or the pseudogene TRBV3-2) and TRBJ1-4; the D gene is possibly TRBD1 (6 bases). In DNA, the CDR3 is TGTGCCAGCAGCCACACAGGGCACGGCGGTGAAAAACTGTTTTTT. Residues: CASSHTGHGGEKLFF.